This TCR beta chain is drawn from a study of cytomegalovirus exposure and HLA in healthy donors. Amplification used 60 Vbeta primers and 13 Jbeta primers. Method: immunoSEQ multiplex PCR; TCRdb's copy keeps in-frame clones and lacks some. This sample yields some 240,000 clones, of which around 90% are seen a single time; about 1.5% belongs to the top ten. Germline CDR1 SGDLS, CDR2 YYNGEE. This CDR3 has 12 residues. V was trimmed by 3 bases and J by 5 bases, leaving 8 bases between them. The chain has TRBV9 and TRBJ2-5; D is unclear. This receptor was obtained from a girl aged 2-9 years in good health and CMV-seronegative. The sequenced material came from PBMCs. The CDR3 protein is CASSDSRETQYF. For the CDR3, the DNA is TGTGCCAGCAGCGATTCGAGGGAGACCCAGTACTTC. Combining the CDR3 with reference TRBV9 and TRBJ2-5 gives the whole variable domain DSGVTQTPKHLITATGQRVTLRCSPRSGDLSVYWYQQSLDQGLQFLIQYYNGEERAKGNILERFSAQQFPDLHSELNLSSLELGDSALYFCASSDSRETQYFGPGTRLLVL.